One sample yielded the 24 T cell receptor beta chains listed below, sequenced in a study of cytomegalovirus exposure and HLA in healthy donors. PCR involved 60 Vbeta and 13 Jbeta primers. The method was immunoSEQ multiplex PCR; TCRdb's version includes in-frame clones alone and lacks a portion of them. The table lists almost 200,000 clones, roughly 77% of them singletons. The sequenced material came from PBMCs. The receptors stem from a male donor in good health and CMV-seropositive.

This chain connects TRBV5-1 to TRBJ2-3; TRBD1 might be the D (6 bases). Germline V gene sequence: CDR1 SGHRS, CDR2 YFSETQ. The CDR3 runs to 15 residues. V was clipped by 4 bases and J by 0 bases, with 12 bases between them. The CDR3, as DNA: TGCGCCAGCAGCCCCGAAGGACAGAGCACAGATACGCAGTATTTT. It is translated as CASSPEGQSTDTQYF.

The CDR3 reads CASSAQTGSSYEQYF. The CDR3 DNA is TGTGCCAGCAGCGCGCAGACAGGGTCTTCCTACGAGCAGTACTTC. This rearrangement joins TRBV7-6 to TRBJ2-7, with 7 nucleotides matching TRBD1. Germline-derived CDR1 and CDR2 are SGHVS and FNYEAQ. The CDR3 totals 15 residues. V shed 5 bases and J 1 base; nucleotides not matched to a gene: 8. Together with reference TRBV7-6 and TRBJ2-7, the CDR3 gives the full variable domain: GAGVSQSPRYKVTKRGQDVALRCDPISGHVSLYWYRQALGQGPEFLTYFNYEAQQDKSGLPNDRFSAERPEGSISTLTIQRTEQRDSAMYRCASSAQTGSSYEQYFGPGTRLTVT.

The chain has TRBV6-5 and TRBJ2-5; weak D call: TRBD2 (5 bases). Germline CDR1 reads MNHEY; CDR2 reads SVGAGI. Trimming shortened V by 2 bases and J by 5 bases, and 18 bases separated the two germline ends. This CDR3 is built from 16 residues. This CDR3 reads CASSYTVTRGGETQYF. The CDR3 region has the DNA TGTGCCAGCAGTTACACCGTGACCCGAGGCGGGGAGACCCAGTACTTC.

The DNA of the CDR3 is TGTGCCAGCGAGCTGCGGGCGAAGAATGAGCAGTTCTTC. This codes for CASELRAKNEQFF. The V call is TRBV6-5, the J call TRBJ2-1, with D perhaps TRBD2 (5 bases). Germline lookup yields CDR1 MNHEY and CDR2 SVGAGI. CDR3 length: 13 residues. The V and J ends lost 8 bases and 7 bases respectively, with 15 bases between them.

The rearrangement joins TRBV18 to TRBJ2-6; D is uncertain. Trimming pared 8 bases from V and 4 bases from J, leaving 9 bases between. Germline V gene data show CDR1 as KGHSH and CDR2 as LQKENI. The CDR3 length is 13 residues. CDR3 DNA: TGTGCCAGCCCTCCTATCGGGGCCAACGTCCTGACTTTC. Translation gives CASPPIGANVLTF.

The chain carries TRBV28 and TRBJ1-6; unclear D gene. With 4 bases removed from V and 10 bases from J, the gap between germline ends came to 20 bases. The CDR3 loop spans 16 amino acids. CDR1 is MDHEN, CDR2 SYDVKM, per germline. The DNA for the CDR3 is TGTGCCAGCAGTTATCGGTCTGGTCATAGCCCCTCACCCCTCCACTTT. Residues: CASSYRSGHSPSPLHF.

This clone was recorded once. This rearrangement joins TRBV12-5 to TRBJ1-5, with D perhaps matching TRBD1 (6 bases). Germline V CDR1 and CDR2: LGHNT, FRNRAP. CDR3 length: 17 residues. V lost 3 bases and J lost 2, with 17 bases in between. The CDR3 region is CASGFLGRGVRNQPQHF. The CDR3 DNA follows: TGTGCTAGTGGTTTCCTTGGCAGGGGAGTTCGCAATCAGCCCCAGCATTTT.

V is TRBV30 and J is TRBJ1-2, with D unclear. The CDR3 is 12 amino acids. Germline V gene data show CDR1 as GTSNPN and CDR2 as SVGIG (reference sequence). V was trimmed by 3 bases and J by 1 base, leaving 6 bases between them. The CDR3 DNA sequence: TGTGCCTGGAGGGAGAATAACTATGGCTACACCTTC. As protein: CAWRENNYGYTF. Based on the CDR3 plus reference TRBV30 and TRBJ1-2, the full variable domain is SQTIHQWPATLVQPVGSPLSLECTVEGTSNPNLYWYRQAAGRGLQLLFYSVGIGQISSEVPQNLSASRPQDRQFILSSKKLLLSDSGFYLCAWRENNYGYTFGSGTRLTVV.

The CDR3, as DNA: TGTGCCAGCAAACGGGTAAACACTGAAGCTTTCTTT. Residues: CASKRVNTEAFF. The chain recombines TRBV6-5 with TRBJ1-1; D gene ambiguous. The CDR3 runs 12 residues. Germline V lookup: CDR1 MNHEY, CDR2 SVGAGI. The ends were cut back, 7 bases at V and 2 bases at J, with 8 bases in the middle.

The rearrangement links TRBV27 to TRBJ2-3, with TRBD2 as a possible D gene (6 bases). V was trimmed by 11 bases and J by 1 base, leaving 19 bases between them. This CDR3 is built from 15 residues. Germline V gene sequence: CDR1 MNHEY, CDR2 SMNVEV (reference sequence). DNA of the CDR3: TGTGCCTCCCACCGGAGGGGCGCAGGCACAGATACGCAGTATTTT. This sequence encodes CASHRRGAGTDTQYF.

The chain recombines TRBV11-3 with TRBJ2-2, with TRBD2 as a possible D gene (5 bases). Per germline, CDR1 SGHNT and CDR2 YENEEA. Trimming took 1 base from V and 4 from J, leaving 13 bases between them. This CDR3 has 16 amino acids. The CDR3 DNA sequence: TGTGCCAGCAGCTTAGTGGGCGGGTCGGGCACCGGGGAGCTGTTTTTT. This sequence encodes CASSLVGGSGTGELFF.

The V call is TRBV11-2, the J call TRBJ2-1; maybe TRBD2 (6 bases). Trimming cost V 5 bases and J 0 bases, with 14 bases left between them. Looked up from germline, CDR1 is SGHAT and CDR2 is FQNNGV. The CDR3 is made up of 16 amino acids. This CDR3 is CASSRERESSYNEQFF. CDR3 nucleotides: TGTGCCAGCAGCCGAGAACGGGAGAGCTCCTACAATGAGCAGTTCTTC.

This clone has just one count. The chain links TRBV6-5 to TRBJ2-2, with D possibly being TRBD1 (5 bases). The CDR3 consists of 14 residues. Looked up from germline, CDR1 is MNHEY and CDR2 is SVGAGI. V shed 9 bases and J shed 7 bases, with 18 bases lying between them. CDR3: CASSRVPTGGELFF. The CDR3 nucleotides are TGTGCCAGTTCCAGGGTCCCCACGGGCGGGGAGCTGTTTTTT.

The chain links TRBV18 to TRBJ2-5, with TRBD2 matching 8 bases. Near its end, the DNA agrees better with TRBJ2-7, so the J call may be wrong. Germline CDR1 reads KGHSH; CDR2 reads LQKENI. The CDR3 extends over 15 amino acids. The CDR3 nucleotides read TGTGCCAGCTCACTAGGGGCTAGCGGGTCCCACGAGCAGTACTTC. This sequence encodes CASSLGASGSHEQYF.

This clone is a singleton in its sample. This chain connects TRBV5-6 to TRBJ2-2; D is possibly TRBD2 (6 bases). The CDR3 loop spans 18 amino acids. V lost 4 bases and J 3 bases, leaving 22 bases between the germline ends. CDR1 and CDR2 (germline): SGHDT, YYEEEE. Written as DNA, the CDR3 is TGTGCCAGCAGCGGGGGACTCCCCGGAGGATGGGACACCGGGGAGCTGTTTTTT. Translated: CASSGGLPGGWDTGELFF.

The rearrangement links TRBV4-3 to TRBJ2-5; D ambiguous. V was trimmed by 0 bases and J by 0 bases, leaving 11 bases between them. This CDR3 is 16 amino acids long. The germline gives CDR1 LGHNA, CDR2 YSLEER. The CDR3 spells CASSQDLSEHQETQYF. CDR3 nucleotides: TGCGCCAGCAGCCAAGATTTATCGGAGCACCAAGAGACCCAGTACTTC.

In its sample, this clone was seen once. V is TRBV7-2 and J is TRBJ1-5; 9 nucleotides agree with TRBD1. The CDR3 runs to 15 residues. The ends lost 4 bases at V and 7 bases at J; junction bases unmatched: 8. Looked up from germline, CDR1 is SGHTA and CDR2 is FQGNSA. CDR3 nucleotide sequence: TGTGCCAGCAGCTCCGGGACAGGGTTGCGACAGCCCCAGCATTTT. It yields the protein CASSSGTGLRQPQHF.

V gene TRBV11-2 combines with J gene TRBJ2-5; D call uncertain. Trimming took 0 bases from V and 5 from J, leaving 10 bases between them. CDR1 is SGHAT, CDR2 FQNNGV, per germline. This CDR3 region has 14 residues. Written as DNA, the CDR3 is TGTGCCAGCAGCTTAGATATCCGTGAGGAGACCCAGTACTTC. It encodes CASSLDIREETQYF.

A few counts support this clone. CDR3 loop: CASKGLAIQETQYF. CDR3 coding DNA: TGTGCCAGCAAGGGACTAGCCATCCAAGAGACCCAGTACTTC. The chain combines TRBV6-5 with TRBJ2-5; 9 nucleotides line up with TRBD2. With 7 bases clipped from V and 1 base from J, the junction kept 4 bases outside the gene matches. Germline CDR1 reads MNHEY; CDR2 reads SVGAGI. This CDR3 is 14 amino acids long.

This clone was counted only a few times. This chain links TRBV15 with TRBJ2-7; the D gene is possibly TRBD2 (5 bases). Deletions cut 4 bases from V and 0 bases from J, with 10 bases between. The CDR3 length is 14 residues. Germline loops: CDR1 LNHNV, CDR2 YYDKDF (reference sequence). For the CDR3, the DNA is TGTGCCACCAGCATAGTCCGGGGCTCCTACGAGCAGTACTTC. Its protein product is CATSIVRGSYEQYF.

V is TRBV11-2 and J is TRBJ2-1, with TRBD2 matching 7 bases. Germline V gene sequence: CDR1 SGHAT, CDR2 FQNNGV. V shed 1 base and J 4 bases; nucleotides not matched to a gene: 10. This CDR3 has 17 amino acids. This CDR3 reads CASSLGTVASGYNEQFF. As DNA, the CDR3 is TGTGCCAGCAGCTTAGGGACCGTGGCTAGCGGATACAATGAGCAGTTCTTC.

The genes are TRBV5-4 and TRBJ2-4; no clear D gene. Looked up from germline, CDR1 is SGHNT and CDR2 is YYREEE (reference sequence). The CDR3 sequence is 15 residues long. The V gene lost 1 base and the J gene lost 0 bases, with 8 bases spanning the gap. CDR3 DNA sequence: TGTGCCAGCAGCTTGACAAACCTAGCCAAAAACATTCAGTACTTC. As protein: CASSLTNLAKNIQYF.

The rearrangement uses TRBV30 and TRBJ2-7, with 9 bases that match TRBD1. From germline, CDR1 is GTSNPN and CDR2 SVGIG (reference sequence). V lost 2 bases and J lost 2; bases outside the gene matches: 4. This CDR3 has 14 amino acids. The CDR3 nucleotides read TGTGCCTGGAGTACGGGACAGGGCGCCTACGAGCAGTACTTC. Amino acids: CAWSTGQGAYEQYF. Full variable domain (rest looked up from reference TRBV30 and TRBJ2-7): SQTIHQWPATLVQPVGSPLSLECTVEGTSNPNLYWYRQAAGRGLQLLFYSVGIGQISSEVPQNLSASRPQDRQFILSSKKLLLSDSGFYLCAWSTGQGAYEQYFGPGTRLTVT.

The V call is TRBV7-2, the J call TRBJ1-5, with TRBD1 matching 7 bases. The length of the CDR3 is 15 residues. J gave up 7 bases and V 2 bases, and 8 bases lay outside the gene matches. Germline lookup yields CDR1 SGHTA and CDR2 FQGNSA. CDR3 in DNA: TGTGCCAGCAGCTTAAGCCGAACAGGGGTCCAGCCCCAGCATTTT. Amino acids: CASSLSRTGVQPQHF. Using reference TRBV7-2 and TRBJ1-5 for the parts outside the CDR3, the full variable domain is GAGVSQSPSNKVTEKGKDVELRCDPISGHTALYWYRQSLGQGLEFLIYFQGNSAPDKSGLPSDRFSAERTGGSVSTLTIQRTQQEDSAVYLCASSLSRTGVQPQHFGDGTRLSIL.